This T cell receptor beta chain was recorded in a study of blood T cells in healthy people across ages. There are a few counts of this clonotype. Using a J-beta primer mix together with a sample-barcoded 5' primer, a second PCR was run for roughly 6 to 12 cycles. Each cDNA molecule was tagged by a template-switch adaptor that had 12 random nucleotides. TCRdb reprocessed the 5' RACE reads with MiXCR, giving one entry per CDR3 protein. This table holds under 1 million distinct CDR3 sequences, 44% found once. Russia was home to the donors, healthy Caucasian individuals aged about 6 to 90. The sequence was collected from a man aged 55-75 years in good health. The material sequenced was blood.

CDR3 loop: CASKETGTLSYEQYF. In nucleotides, the CDR3 is TGTGCCAGCAAAGAAACCGGGACACTCTCCTACGAGCAGTACTTC. V gene TRBV12-3 or TRBV12-4 combines with J gene TRBJ2-7, with D possibly matching TRBD1 (6 bases). Trimming stripped 7 bases from V and 0 bases from J, with 16 bases between. The CDR3 has 15 residues.